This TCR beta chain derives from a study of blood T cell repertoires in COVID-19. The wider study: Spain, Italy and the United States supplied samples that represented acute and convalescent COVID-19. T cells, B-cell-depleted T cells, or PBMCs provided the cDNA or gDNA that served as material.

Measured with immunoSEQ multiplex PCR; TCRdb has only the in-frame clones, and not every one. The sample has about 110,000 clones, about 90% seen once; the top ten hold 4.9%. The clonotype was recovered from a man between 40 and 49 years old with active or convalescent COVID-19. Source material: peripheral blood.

In DNA form, the CDR3 reads TGTGCCAGCAGCCCGGGACTAGCAATTCTACTCCCAGGGGAGACCCAGTACTTC. It is translated as CASSPGLAILLPGETQYF. The chain combines TRBV3-1 (or the pseudogene TRBV3-2) with TRBJ2-5; TRBD2 matches 9 bases. V trimming: 4 bases; J trimming: 5 bases; junction bases outside the gene matches: 17. CDR1 and CDR2 from the germline V gene are LGHDT and YNNKEL (reference sequence). This CDR3 contains 18 residues.